The T cell receptor (beta chain) under discussion was sequenced for a study of cytomegalovirus exposure and HLA in healthy donors. CDR1 and CDR2 from the germline V gene are MNHEY and SVGAGI. Trimming removed 5 bases from V and 4 bases from J; junction bases left unmatched: 7. CDR3 length equals 15 residues. Primers included in the PCR were 60 Vbeta and 13 Jbeta primers. Original methodology: Approximately 10 million shared chains were among some 80 million unique TCR beta chains counted in a later analysis. The assay was immunoSEQ multiplex PCR, and TCRdb's table has in-frame clones only and misses some. The D gene and trimming were derived from the DNA, and the V and J assignments and clone size from that table. The sample lists about 100,000 clones; around 74% were seen once.

Sequencing was performed on PBMCs. The V call is TRBV6-5, the J call TRBJ2-7, with TRBD2 matching 11 bases. The receptor's source is a man in his forties in good health and CMV-seropositive. The CDR3 nucleotides read TGTGCCAGCAGTCTAGCGGGAGGAGGTGGGTACGAGCAGTACTTC. This sequence encodes CASSLAGGGGYEQYF.